The 9 T cell receptor beta chains presented below share a single source sample, sequenced in a study of cytomegalovirus exposure and HLA in healthy donors. The PCR was carried out with 60 Vbeta primers and 13 Jbeta primers. TCRdb keeps only in-frame clones here, not all; method: immunoSEQ multiplex PCR. The sample shows some 170,000 clones, roughly 85% of them seen only once. Sequenced: PBMCs. These receptors were collected from a man aged 18 to 29 in good health and CMV-seropositive.

The rearrangement joins TRBV10-3 to TRBJ2-3; the D is unclear. The germline CDR1 and CDR2 sequences are ENHRY and SYGVKD. V dropped 3 bases and J dropped 2 bases, with 9 bases sitting between them. The CDR3 length is 14 residues. CDR3 region: CAISDSQFTDTQYF. Written as DNA, the CDR3 is TGTGCCATCAGTGACTCACAATTCACAGATACGCAGTATTTT.

This chain connects TRBV4-1 to TRBJ2-1, with TRBD1 as a possible D gene (5 bases). Germline CDR1 is MGHRA and CDR2 is YSYEKL. V lost 1 base to trimming and J lost 2 bases, with 9 bases between them. This CDR3 region has 15 residues. The CDR3 protein is CASSQGQGTYNEQFF. CDR3 coding DNA: TGCGCCAGCAGCCAAGGTCAGGGTACCTACAATGAGCAGTTCTTC.

The J gene is TRBJ2-7, the V gene TRBV9; TRBD1 might be the D (6 bases). Deletions cut 0 bases from V and 3 bases from J, with 10 bases between. The CDR3 loop spans 14 amino acids. CDR1 and CDR2 (germline): SGDLS, YYNGEE. CDR3 sequence (DNA): TGTGCCAGCAGCGTAGGGGACAAGAACTACGAGCAGTACTTC. This codes for CASSVGDKNYEQYF.

This chain links TRBV4-3 with TRBJ2-1; 7 bases map to TRBD2. Germline V lookup: CDR1 LGHNA, CDR2 YSLEER. The CDR3 has 16 amino acids. J gave up 10 bases and V 1 base, and 13 bases lay outside the gene matches. The CDR3 loop reads CASSQVAGLEGGEQFF. The CDR3 bases are TGCGCCAGCAGCCAAGTGGCGGGTCTTGAGGGAGGGGAGCAGTTCTTC.

The gene calls are TRBV27 and TRBJ2-5; the D is unclear. The CDR3 is made up of 12 amino acids. The V gene's germline CDR1 is MNHEY and CDR2 SMNVEV (reference sequence). Trimming shortened V by 5 bases and J by 2 bases, and 6 bases separated the two germline ends. The CDR3 DNA reads as TGTGCCAGCAGTAACCTACAAGAGACCCAGTACTTC. Translation gives CASSNLQETQYF.

This chain connects TRBV10-1 to TRBJ2-5; D gene unclear. Germline V CDR1 and CDR2: WNHNN, SYGVQD (reference sequence). Between the trimmed V and J ends, which lost 4 bases and 3 bases, there was a span of 15 bases. CDR3 size: 15 residues. The DNA for the CDR3 is TGCGCCAGCAGTGCCGGGTTTCAAGACGAAGAGACCCAGTACTTC. Its protein is CASSAGFQDEETQYF.

This clone has only one observation. The rearrangement links TRBV10-1 to TRBJ2-7, with a tentative D call TRBD1 (6 bases). This CDR3 has 14 amino acids. Germline-derived CDR1 and CDR2 are WNHNN and SYGVQD (reference sequence). Trimming shortened V by 5 bases and J by 5 bases, and 16 bases separated the two germline ends. CDR3 loop: CASSLDSGNHEQYF. The CDR3 DNA reads TGCGCCAGCAGTTTGGACAGTGGAAATCACGAGCAGTACTTC.

The CDR3 is CASSQNSGSYNEQFF. The CDR3 DNA reads as TGCGCCAGCAGCCAGAATAGCGGCTCTTACAATGAGCAGTTCTTC. V is TRBV4-1 and J is TRBJ2-1, with D maybe TRBD2 (6 bases). Germline V lookup: CDR1 MGHRA, CDR2 YSYEKL. This CDR3 region has 15 residues. V was clipped by 3 bases and J by 4 bases, with 13 bases between them.

This rearrangement joins TRBV19 to TRBJ2-7; 7 bases align to TRBD2. CDR1 and CDR2 (germline): LNHDA, SQIVND (reference sequence). The CDR3 is made up of 14 amino acids. The ends lost 4 bases at V and 2 bases at J; junction bases unmatched: 5. Written as DNA, the CDR3 is TGTGCCAGTAGTACCTCTAGCGGTACCTACGAGCAGTACTTC. Encoded protein: CASSTSSGTYEQYF.